This TCR beta chain was obtained from a study of shared clonotypes between healthy human individuals. Findings of the study overall: In general, naive subsets displayed greater estimated richness than memory subsets did.

Measured with immunoSEQ multiplex PCR; TCRdb has only the in-frame clones, and not every one. The sample includes 1,100,000 or so clones, 75% to 80% of them seen just once. None of the donors, who were healthy HIV-negative adults, had recently had acute infections or vaccinations. V dropped 5 bases and J dropped 2; count of bases not matched to a gene: 6. The germline gives CDR1 SQVTM, CDR2 ANQGSEA. The CDR3 has 14 amino acids. A remark on this clone: As yet, its antigen is unknown.

The rearrangement uses TRBV29-1 and TRBJ2-3; 8 positions match TRBD1. Sequences were obtained from memory CD4+ T cells from PBMCs. Described subset: CD45RA-negative fraction. The clonotype comes from a man aged 18 to 35 in good health. Some clones in this sample may be carry-over from other donors' samples. Here the CDR3 DNA reads TGCAGCGTTCGACAGGGGACCTCCACAGATACGCAGTATTTT. This encodes CSVRQGTSTDTQYF.